This T cell receptor beta chain was captured by sequencing in a study of cytomegalovirus exposure and HLA in healthy donors. The overall study: The early release's HLA-typed donors yielded 65 million to 85 million unique TCRs.

The primer mix had 60 Vbeta and 13 Jbeta primers. Some clones are missing from TCRdb's copy, which holds only in-frame ones; the method was immunoSEQ multiplex PCR. In the table there are roughly 190,000 clones, around 84% of which are singletons. Germline assignment: CDR1 GTSNPN and CDR2 SVGIG (reference sequence). The J segment lost 5 bases and the V segment lost 5 bases, leaving 9 bases of the junction unmatched. The CDR3 has 15 amino acids. This clone was picked up one time. This TCR came from a woman younger than 35 in good health and CMV-seronegative. Sequenced sample: PBMCs. V is TRBV30 and J is TRBJ2-2, with 9 bases matching TRBD2. The CDR3 nucleotides are TGTGCCTGGGGTCGACTAGCGGCGGGAACCGGGGAGCTGTTTTTT. It translates to CAWGRLAAGTGELFF.